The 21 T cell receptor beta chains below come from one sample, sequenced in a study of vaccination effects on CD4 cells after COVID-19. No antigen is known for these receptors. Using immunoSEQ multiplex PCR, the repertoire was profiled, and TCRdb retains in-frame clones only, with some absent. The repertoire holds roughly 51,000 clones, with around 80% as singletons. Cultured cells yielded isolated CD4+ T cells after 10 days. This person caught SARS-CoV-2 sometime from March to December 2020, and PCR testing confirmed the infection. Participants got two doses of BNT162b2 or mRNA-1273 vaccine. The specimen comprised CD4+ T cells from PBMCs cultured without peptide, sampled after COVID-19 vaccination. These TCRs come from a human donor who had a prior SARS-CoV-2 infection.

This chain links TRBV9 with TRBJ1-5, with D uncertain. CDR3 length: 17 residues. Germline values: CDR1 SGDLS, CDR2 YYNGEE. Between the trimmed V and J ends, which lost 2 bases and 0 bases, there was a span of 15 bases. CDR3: CASSVEAVPYSNQPQHF. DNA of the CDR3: TGTGCCAGCAGCGTCGAAGCCGTCCCGTATAGCAATCAGCCCCAGCATTTT.

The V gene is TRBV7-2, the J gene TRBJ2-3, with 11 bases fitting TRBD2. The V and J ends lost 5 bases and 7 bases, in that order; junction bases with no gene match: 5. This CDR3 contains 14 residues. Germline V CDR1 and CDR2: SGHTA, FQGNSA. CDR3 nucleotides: TGTGCCAGCAGCGGGAGACTAGCGGGGAATACGCAGTATTTT. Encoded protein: CASSGRLAGNTQYF.

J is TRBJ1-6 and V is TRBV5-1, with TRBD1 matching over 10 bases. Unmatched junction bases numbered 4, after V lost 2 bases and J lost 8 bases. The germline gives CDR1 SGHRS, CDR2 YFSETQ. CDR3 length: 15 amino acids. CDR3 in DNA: TGCGCCAGCAGCTTTACCGGGACAGGGGATTCACCCCTCCACTTT. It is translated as CASSFTGTGDSPLHF.

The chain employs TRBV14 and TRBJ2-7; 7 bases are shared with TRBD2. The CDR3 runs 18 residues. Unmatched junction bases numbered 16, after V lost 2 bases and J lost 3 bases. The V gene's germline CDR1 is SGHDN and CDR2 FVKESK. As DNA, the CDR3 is TGTGCCAGCAGCCAAAGACCTCCTGGGAGGGCGTACTACTACGAGCAGTACTTC. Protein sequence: CASSQRPPGRAYYYEQYF.

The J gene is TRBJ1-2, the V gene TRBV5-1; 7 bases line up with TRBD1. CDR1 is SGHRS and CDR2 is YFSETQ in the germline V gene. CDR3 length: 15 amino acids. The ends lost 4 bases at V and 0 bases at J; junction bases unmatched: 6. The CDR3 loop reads CASSLGQPPNYGYTF. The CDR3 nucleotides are TGCGCCAGCAGCCTGGGACAGCCTCCTAACTATGGCTACACCTTC.

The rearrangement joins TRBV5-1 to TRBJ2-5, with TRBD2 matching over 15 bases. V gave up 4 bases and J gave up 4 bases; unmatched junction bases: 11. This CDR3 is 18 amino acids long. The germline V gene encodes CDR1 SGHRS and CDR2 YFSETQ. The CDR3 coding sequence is TGCGCCAGCAGCGGATCGGGACTAGCGGGGGGAGGTCCAGAGACCCAGTACTTC. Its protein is CASSGSGLAGGGPETQYF.

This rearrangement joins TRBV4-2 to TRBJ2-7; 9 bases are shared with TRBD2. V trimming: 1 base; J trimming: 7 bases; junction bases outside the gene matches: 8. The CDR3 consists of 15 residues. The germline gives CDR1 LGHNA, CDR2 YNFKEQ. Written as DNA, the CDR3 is TGTGCCAGCAGCCAAGGGACTAGCGAGTTTGGGGAGCAGTACTTC. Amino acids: CASSQGTSEFGEQYF.

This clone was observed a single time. The CDR3 bases are TGTGCCAGCAGCTTAGCGGGGGTTAGCCGAATAGAGACCCAGTACTTC. Translated: CASSLAGVSRIETQYF. The rearrangement links TRBV7-6 to TRBJ2-5; D may match TRBD1 or TRBD2 (5 bases each). The CDR3 is made up of 16 amino acids. V lost 0 bases, J lost 4 bases, and 15 bases lay in between. Germline CDR1 reads SGHVS; CDR2 reads FNYEAQ.

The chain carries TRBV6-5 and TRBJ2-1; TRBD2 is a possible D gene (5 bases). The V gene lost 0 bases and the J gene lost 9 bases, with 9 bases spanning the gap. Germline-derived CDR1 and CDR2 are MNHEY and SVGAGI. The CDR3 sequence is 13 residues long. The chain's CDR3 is CASSYSPEGEQFF. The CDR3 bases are TGTGCCAGCAGTTACTCGCCTGAGGGTGAGCAGTTCTTC.

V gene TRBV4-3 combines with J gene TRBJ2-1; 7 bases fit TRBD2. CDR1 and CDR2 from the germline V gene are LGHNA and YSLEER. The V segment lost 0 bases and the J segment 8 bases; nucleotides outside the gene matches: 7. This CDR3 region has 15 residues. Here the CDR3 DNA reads TGCGCCAGCAGCCAAGAATGGGAGGGCCGATATGAGCAGTTCTTC. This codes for CASSQEWEGRYEQFF.

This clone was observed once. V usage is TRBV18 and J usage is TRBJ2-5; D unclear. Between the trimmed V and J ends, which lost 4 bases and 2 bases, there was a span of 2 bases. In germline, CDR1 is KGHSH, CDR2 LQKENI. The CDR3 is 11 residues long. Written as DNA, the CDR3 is TGTGCCAGCTCACTACAAGAGACCCAGTACTTC. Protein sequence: CASSLQETQYF.

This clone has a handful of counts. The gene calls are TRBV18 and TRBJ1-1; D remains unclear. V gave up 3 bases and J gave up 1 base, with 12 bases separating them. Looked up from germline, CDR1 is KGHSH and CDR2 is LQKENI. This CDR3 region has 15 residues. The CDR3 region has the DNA TGTGCCAGCTCACCCGGCGGCCTCAGGAACACTGAAGCTTTCTTT. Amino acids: CASSPGGLRNTEAFF.

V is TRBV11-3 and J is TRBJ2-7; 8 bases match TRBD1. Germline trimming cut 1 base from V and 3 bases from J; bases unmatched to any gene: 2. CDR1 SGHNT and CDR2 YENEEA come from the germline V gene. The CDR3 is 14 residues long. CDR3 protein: CASSLGGTGYEQYF. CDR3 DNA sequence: TGTGCCAGCAGCTTAGGAGGGACAGGCTACGAGCAGTACTTC.

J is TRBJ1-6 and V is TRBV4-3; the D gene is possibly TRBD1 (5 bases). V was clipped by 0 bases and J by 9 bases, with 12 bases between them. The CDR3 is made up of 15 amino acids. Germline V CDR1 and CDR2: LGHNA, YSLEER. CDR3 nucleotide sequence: TGCGCCAGCAGCCAAGAAGTTAGGGGAGGTTCACCCCTCCACTTT. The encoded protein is CASSQEVRGGSPLHF.

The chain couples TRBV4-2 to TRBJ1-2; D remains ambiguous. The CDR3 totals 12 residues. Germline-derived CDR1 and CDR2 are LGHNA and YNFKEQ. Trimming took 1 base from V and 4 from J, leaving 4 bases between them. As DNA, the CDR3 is TGTGCCAGCAGCCAAGTCGGCTATGGCTACACCTTC. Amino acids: CASSQVGYGYTF.

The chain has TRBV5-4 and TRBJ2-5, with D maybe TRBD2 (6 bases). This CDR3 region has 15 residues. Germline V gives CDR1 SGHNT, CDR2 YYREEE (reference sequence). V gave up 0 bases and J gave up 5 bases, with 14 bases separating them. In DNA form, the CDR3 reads TGTGCCAGCAGCTTGGTACGCGGGGAAGGGGAGACCCAGTACTTC. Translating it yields CASSLVRGEGETQYF.

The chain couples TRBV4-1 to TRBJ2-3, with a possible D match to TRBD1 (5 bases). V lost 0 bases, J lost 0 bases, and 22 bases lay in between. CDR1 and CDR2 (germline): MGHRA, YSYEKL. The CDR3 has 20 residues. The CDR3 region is CASSQDGWSGHGPSTDTQYF. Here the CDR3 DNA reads TGCGCCAGCAGCCAAGATGGTTGGTCAGGGCACGGTCCGAGCACAGATACGCAGTATTTT.

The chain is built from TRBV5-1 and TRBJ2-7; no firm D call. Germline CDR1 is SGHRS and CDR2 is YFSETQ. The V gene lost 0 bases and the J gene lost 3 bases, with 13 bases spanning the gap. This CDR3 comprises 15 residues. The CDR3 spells CASSLGFSSHYEQYF. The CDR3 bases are TGCGCCAGCAGCTTGGGTTTTAGTTCACACTACGAGCAGTACTTC.

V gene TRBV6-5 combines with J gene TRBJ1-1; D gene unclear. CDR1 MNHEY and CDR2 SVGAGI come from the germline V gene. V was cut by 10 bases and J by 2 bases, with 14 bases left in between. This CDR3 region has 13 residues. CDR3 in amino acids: CATPSEGNTEAFF. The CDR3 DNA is TGTGCCACCCCCAGCGAGGGAAACACTGAAGCTTTCTTT.

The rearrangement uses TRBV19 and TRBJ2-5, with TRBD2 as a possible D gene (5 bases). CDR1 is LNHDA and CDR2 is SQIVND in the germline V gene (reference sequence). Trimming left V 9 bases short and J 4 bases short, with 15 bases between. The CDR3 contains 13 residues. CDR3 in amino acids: CASGAAEGETQYF. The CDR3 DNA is TGTGCCAGCGGAGCGGCCGAGGGAGAGACCCAGTACTTC.

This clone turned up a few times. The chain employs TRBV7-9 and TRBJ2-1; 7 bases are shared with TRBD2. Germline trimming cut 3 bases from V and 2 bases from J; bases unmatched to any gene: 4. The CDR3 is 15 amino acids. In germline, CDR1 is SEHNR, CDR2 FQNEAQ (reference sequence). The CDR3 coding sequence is TGTGCCAGCAGCTTTGGCGGGAGCCCCTACAATGAGCAGTTCTTC. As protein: CASSFGGSPYNEQFF.